This T cell receptor beta chain was identified during a study of T cells in Graves' hyperthyroidism and ophthalmopathy. This CDR3 is built from 14 residues. The V end was cut by 5 bases, the J end by 4 bases, with 14 bases between. Germline CDR1 and CDR2: MNHNS and SASEGT. Investigators excluded patients with uncontrolled infection, other autoimmune disease, pregnancy or lactation. Extraction of PBMCs used 8 to 10 ml of fresh peripheral blood. This clonotype was seen at least ten times. What it recognizes is unknown. Amplification targeted TCR beta CDR3 regions from RNA transcripts. First-round RT-PCR of the TCR CDR3 relied on the HTBI primer set. TCRdb redid the calling of the multiplex PCR reads with MiXCR, one entry per CDR3 protein. The sample holds about 460,000 distinct CDR3 sequences, 20% to 25% seen once. Study results and caveats: Most clonotypes expanded in thyroid above 0.001 were likewise present in blood.

The origin of this receptor is a woman between 65 and 79 years old with Graves' ophthalmopathy. The material sequenced was blood. This chain uses TRBV6-1 with TRBJ1-1, with a tentative D call TRBD1 (6 bases). CDR3 in DNA: TGTGCCAGCAGTTCTGAAACAGGGACCACTGAAGCTTTCTTT. The encoded protein is CASSSETGTTEAFF.